One sample yielded the 18 T cell receptor beta chains listed below, sequenced in a study of cytomegalovirus exposure and HLA in healthy donors. PCR involved 60 Vbeta and 13 Jbeta primers. Libraries were prepared by immunoSEQ multiplex PCR; TCRdb keeps only in-frame clonotypes and omits some of them. The sample contains under 300,000 clones, around 80% of which appear only once. Source material: PBMCs. The source is a woman aged 55-70 years in good health and CMV-seropositive.

V and J are TRBV5-4 and TRBJ1-5; 8 bases line up with TRBD1. Germline V gene lookup returns CDR1 SGHNT and CDR2 YYREEE (reference sequence). The CDR3 contains 15 residues. Trimming took 4 bases from V and 7 from J; bases not matched to a gene: 10. In DNA, the CDR3 is TGTGCCAGCAGCCGGGGCCCGGGACAGGACCAGCCCCAGCATTTT. Encoded protein: CASSRGPGQDQPQHF.

This sequence joins TRBV18 and TRBJ1-1, with 7 bases matching TRBD1. The V gene's germline CDR1 is KGHSH and CDR2 LQKENI. The junction had 7 bases not matched to a gene; V was cut back by 3 bases and J by 0 bases. The CDR3 totals 16 residues. The CDR3 protein is CASSPTGTTMNTEAFF. In DNA form, the CDR3 reads TGTGCCAGCTCACCGACAGGGACCACTATGAACACTGAAGCTTTCTTT.

The chain couples TRBV5-1 to TRBJ2-7; a possible D gene is TRBD2 (6 bases). There are 15 residues in the CDR3. Per the germline V gene, CDR1 is SGHRS and CDR2 is YFSETQ. The V and J ends lost 2 bases and 0 bases respectively, with 12 bases between them. This CDR3 is CASSLDPGLSYEQYF. The CDR3 nucleotides read TGCGCCAGCAGCTTAGATCCGGGACTCTCCTACGAGCAGTACTTC.

This clone was picked up a small number of times. The J gene is TRBJ1-1, the V gene TRBV7-2; 7 nucleotides line up with TRBD1. With 6 bases clipped from V and 1 base from J, the junction kept 5 bases outside the gene matches. The CDR3 has 14 residues. CDR1 SGHTA and CDR2 FQGNSA come from the germline V gene. In DNA, the CDR3 is TGTGCCAGCAGGACGGGACAGCGGAACACTGAAGCTTTCTTT. This encodes CASRTGQRNTEAFF. The full variable domain, its missing parts supplied by reference TRBV7-2 and TRBJ1-1, is GAGVSQSPSNKVTEKGKDVELRCDPISGHTALYWYRQSLGQGLEFLIYFQGNSAPDKSGLPSDRFSAERTGGSVSTLTIQRTQQEDSAVYLCASRTGQRNTEAFFGQGTRLTVV.

V usage is TRBV6-5 and J usage is TRBJ2-7; TRBD1 matches at 7 bases. The germline CDR1 and CDR2 sequences are MNHEY and SVGAGI. Trimming at V came to 5 bases and at J to 9 bases, leaving 16 bases not matched to a gene. CDR3 size: 15 residues. CDR3 sequence (DNA): TGTGCCAGCAGTAACGTAAGACAGGGATCAAGGGGGCAGTACTTC. Its translation is CASSNVRQGSRGQYF.

The V call is TRBV5-4, the J call TRBJ2-5, with 9 positions matching TRBD2. Germline V CDR1 and CDR2: SGHNT, YYREEE (reference sequence). V was clipped by 4 bases and J by 1 base; unmatched bases: 5. The length of the CDR3 is 15 residues. The CDR3 protein is CASSPGSGSQETQYF. As DNA, the CDR3 is TGTGCCAGCAGCCCAGGTAGCGGGAGCCAAGAGACCCAGTACTTC.

The rearrangement uses TRBV28 and TRBJ2-7; TRBD1 aligns across 11 bases. The CDR3 consists of 15 residues. Germline CDR1 MDHEN, CDR2 SYDVKM. The trim removed 7 bases at V and 4 bases at J, leaving 9 bases unmatched. CDR3 bases: TGTGCCAGCACCACCGGACAGGGGGCACCGTACGAGCAGTACTTC. It specifies CASTTGQGAPYEQYF.

The rearrangement links TRBV14 to TRBJ2-1; D not certain. CDR1 is SGHDN and CDR2 is FVKESK in the germline V gene. CDR3 length: 11 residues. V lost 1 base to trimming and J lost 8 bases, with 3 bases between them. The CDR3 spells CASSQAYEQFF. CDR3 bases: TGTGCCAGCAGCCAAGCGTATGAGCAGTTCTTC.

This clone was counted a single time. The chain joins TRBV7-9 to TRBJ1-1; 7 positions agree with TRBD1. Germline V gene lookup returns CDR1 SEHNR and CDR2 FQNEAQ (reference sequence). The CDR3 consists of 14 residues. Trimming removed 1 base from V and 6 bases from J; junction bases left unmatched: 5. This CDR3 is CASSLGGGGSEAFF. CDR3 nucleotide sequence: TGTGCCAGCAGCTTAGGAGGGGGCGGGTCTGAAGCTTTCTTT.

This rearrangement joins TRBV28 to TRBJ2-1; D gene unclear. There are 13 residues in the CDR3. V gave up 4 bases and J gave up 3 bases, with 7 bases separating them. The V gene's germline CDR1 is MDHEN and CDR2 SYDVKM. The CDR3 nucleotides read TGTGCCAGCAGTTGGGCCAGCTACAATGAGCAGTTCTTC. It codes for CASSWASYNEQFF.

With respect to this clone: The sample has other DNA sequences that encode this CDR3 too. This chain links TRBV5-1 with TRBJ2-2; D perhaps matches TRBD2 (8 bases). The CDR3 runs to 15 residues. The germline V and J ends were trimmed by 3 bases and 2 bases, with 11 bases remaining between them. Germline CDR1 and CDR2: SGHRS and YFSETQ. In DNA form, the CDR3 reads TGCGCCAGCAGCTCGGGAGGGGGCAACACCGGGGAGCTGTTTTTT. The encoded protein is CASSSGGGNTGELFF.

The chain joins TRBV5-1 to TRBJ2-1; 11 bases are shared with TRBD2. The CDR3 sequence is 17 residues long. V lost 4 bases to trimming and J lost 8 bases; unmatched junction nucleotides: 14. In germline, CDR1 is SGHRS, CDR2 YFSETQ. The CDR3 loop is CASSPVAGGPTSDEQFF. CDR3 coding DNA: TGCGCCAGCAGCCCAGTAGCGGGAGGGCCTACGTCGGATGAGCAGTTCTTC.

Comment on this clone: Germline and junction disagree at one end, which may indicate a read error. This chain uses TRBV7-9 with TRBJ2-3; possibly TRBD2 for D (6 bases). The CDR3 covers 16 residues. Germline V gives CDR1 SEHNR, CDR2 FQNEAQ (reference sequence). The CDR3 DNA sequence: TGTTCCAGCAGTTTCACCGGGACTCTAAGCACAGATACGCAGTATTTT. Encoded protein: CSSSFTGTLSTDTQYF.

The CDR3 nucleotides read TGTGCCAGCAGCCCGGATACAGGGAGCACAGATACGCAGTATTTT. This sequence encodes CASSPDTGSTDTQYF. The chain joins TRBV7-9 to TRBJ2-3, with a possible D match to TRBD1 (6 bases). Trimming cost V 5 bases and J 0 bases, with 12 bases left between them. CDR1 and CDR2 from the germline V gene are SEHNR and FQNEAQ (reference sequence). This CDR3 has 15 residues.

The rearrangement links TRBV19 to TRBJ1-2, with 11 bases fitting TRBD1. Losses at the gene ends were 5 bases for V and 8 bases for J; bases not matched to a gene: 13. Germline loops: CDR1 LNHDA, CDR2 SQIVND (reference sequence). This CDR3 spans 16 amino acids. Here the CDR3 reads CASSPRTPGQGGGYTF. The CDR3 bases are TGTGCCAGTAGTCCTAGGACCCCGGGACAGGGGGGCGGCTACACCTTC.

The gene calls are TRBV10-3 and TRBJ1-1; D uncertain. The CDR3 is 14 amino acids. Trimming shortened V by 10 bases and J by 3 bases, and 18 bases separated the two germline ends. The V gene's germline CDR1 is ENHRY and CDR2 SYGVKD. The CDR3 region is CATKGVLSDTEAFF. In DNA, the CDR3 is TGTGCCACCAAGGGAGTCCTCTCGGACACTGAAGCTTTCTTT.

CDR3 coding DNA: TGTGCCAGCAGCTTTTCGGGACAGCCCTTCTCTGGAAACACCATATATTTT. Amino acid sequence: CASSFSGQPFSGNTIYF. J is TRBJ1-3 and V is TRBV11-1, with 7 positions matching TRBD1. CDR3 length equals 17 residues. The V and J ends lost 3 bases and 0 bases, in that order; junction bases with no gene match: 8. Per the germline V gene, CDR1 is SGHAT and CDR2 is FQDESV (reference sequence).

V gene TRBV15 combines with J gene TRBJ2-2; D is ambiguous. Germline V gene data show CDR1 as LNHNV and CDR2 as YYDKDF (reference sequence). V was cut by 3 bases and J by 1 base, with 6 bases left in between. CDR3 length: 14 amino acids. For the CDR3, the DNA is TGTGCCACCAGCAGGCGACAGAACACCGGGGAGCTGTTTTTT. Protein product: CATSRRQNTGELFF.